The 13 T cell receptor beta chains presented below share a single source sample, sequenced in a study of CD8+CD57+ T cells in acquired aplastic anemia. CDR3 and TCR beta VDJ profiling relied on genomic DNA as the template. TCRdb itself ran the reads through MiXCR, one entry per CDR3 protein. The table shows roughly 80,000 distinct CDR3 sequences, with under 50% occurring only once. The sequencing sample was made of sorted CD4+, CD8+, or CD8+CD57+ T cells (not recorded which) from PBMCs. The receptors were sampled from a human donor in good health, serving as a control.

The CDR3: CASRGFGPYEQYF. The CDR3 DNA follows: TGTGCCAGCAGGGGCTTTGGGCCCTACGAGCAGTACTTC. The chain employs TRBV25-1 and TRBJ2-7; D not certain. This CDR3 has 13 amino acids. Per the germline V gene, CDR1 is MGHDK and CDR2 is SYGVNS. The V end was cut by 6 bases, the J end by 2 bases, with 11 bases between.

The chain links TRBV19 to TRBJ1-6; D not resolved. This CDR3 is built from 12 residues. V dropped 10 bases and J dropped 7 bases, with 11 bases sitting between them. Germline loops: CDR1 LNHDA, CDR2 SQIVND (reference sequence). CDR3 region: CATRTANSPLHF. CDR3 sequence (DNA): TGTGCCACCCGAACGGCAAATTCACCCCTCCACTTT.

The rearrangement uses TRBV20-1 and TRBJ2-7; 8 bases align to TRBD2. The CDR3 length is 12 residues. Germline assignment: CDR1 DFQATT and CDR2 SNEGSKA (reference sequence). CDR3 sequence reads: CSKAGDSDEQYF. The CDR3, as DNA: TGCAGCAAAGCGGGGGACTCAGACGAGCAGTACTTC.

This clonotype appeared many times. The V call is TRBV2, the J call TRBJ2-1; TRBD2 matches 10 bases. The CDR3 contains 15 residues. V gave up 3 bases and J gave up 7 bases; unmatched junction bases: 6. CDR1 is SNHLY, CDR2 FYNNEI, per germline. In DNA, the CDR3 is TGTGCCAGCAGTGACAGCGGGGGGGAACGGAATGAGCAGTTCTTC. Protein: CASSDSGGERNEQFF.

In the case of this clonotype: The junction and the germline gene differ at one end; a read error may be behind it. This rearrangement joins TRBV10-3 to TRBJ2-1; 9 positions agree with TRBD2. The CDR3 spans 14 residues. Germline V gene sequence: CDR1 ENHRY, CDR2 SYGVKD. CDR3 in amino acids: CAISVRLADNERFF. The CDR3 DNA reads as TGTGCCATCAGCGTAAGACTAGCGGACAATGAGCGGTTCTTC.

The chain uses TRBV20-1 and TRBJ1-5; no reliable D call. Germline V lookup: CDR1 DFQATT, CDR2 SNEGSKA (reference sequence). The CDR3 contains 17 residues. V was trimmed by 0 bases and J by 6 bases, leaving 21 bases between them. CDR3 nucleotide sequence: TGCAGTGCTAGAGATCTAAGTAACGAGGGTTTCGGTCAGCCCCAGCATTTT. Protein: CSARDLSNEGFGQPQHF.

This clonotype showed up just a few times. V is TRBV6-1 and J is TRBJ2-2; D is unclear. The germline CDR1 and CDR2 sequences are MNHNS and SASEGT. V gave up 5 bases and J gave up 0 bases, with 10 bases separating them. The CDR3 totals 15 residues. CDR3 sequence reads: CASSPLNSNTGELFF. In nucleotides, the CDR3 is TGTGCCAGCAGTCCCTTAAACTCGAACACCGGGGAGCTGTTTTTT.

This clonotype was seen only a few times. The V call is TRBV6-2 or TRBV6-3, the J call TRBJ2-5; D remains ambiguous. The CDR3 is 11 residues long. V was clipped by 5 bases and J by 9 bases, with 10 bases between them. CDR1 MNHEY and CDR2 SVGEGT come from the germline V gene. CDR3 sequence (DNA): TGTGCCAGCAGTAGGATAGGCGCCCAGTACTTC. Its protein product is CASSRIGAQYF.

CDR3 sequence (DNA): TGCGCCAGCAGTGAGTCGATATATGCCATCCCTAGCACAGATACGCAGTATTTT. Protein: CASSESIYAIPSTDTQYF. V gene TRBV10-2 combines with J gene TRBJ2-3; D not certain. V lost 0 bases, J lost 0 bases, and 16 bases lay in between. CDR3 length: 18 amino acids. Germline V gene lookup returns CDR1 WSHSY and CDR2 SAAADI.

Remarks on this clonotype: A much larger clonotype is one base distant, so this may be a read error. The chain links TRBV10-1 to TRBJ2-2, with D tentatively TRBD1 or TRBD2 (6 bases each). Germline CDR1 WNHNN, CDR2 SYGVQD (reference sequence). The CDR3 consists of 12 residues. This CDR3 reads CASTWDTGGLFF. The DNA of the CDR3 is TGCGCCAGCACTTGGGACACCGGGGGGCTGTTTTTT.

A word on this clonotype: A read error may explain this, as a much larger clone is one base away. This sequence joins TRBV6-5 and TRBJ2-2; D gene unclear. CDR3 length: 14 residues. Germline values: CDR1 MNHEY, CDR2 SVGAGI. Between the trimmed V and J ends, which lost 6 bases and 6 bases, there was a span of 14 bases. CDR3 sequence (DNA): TGTGCCAGCAGCTATTTGGGCGTGGCCGGGGAGCTGTTTTTT. Amino acids: CASSYLGVAGELFF.

The table lists this clonotype with many counts. The gene calls are TRBV29-1 and TRBJ2-7, with D hard to call. V lost 2 bases and J lost 5, with 16 bases in between. In germline, CDR1 is SQVTM, CDR2 ANQGSEA. This CDR3 has 14 residues. The CDR3 spells CSVEIRATGDEQYF. As DNA, the CDR3 is TGCAGCGTTGAAATCCGGGCCACGGGCGACGAGCAGTACTTC.

The chain employs TRBV6-1 and TRBJ1-3; D is unresolved. Germline CDR1 and CDR2: MNHNS and SASEGT. The ends were cut back, 6 bases at V and 4 bases at J, with 10 bases in the middle. The CDR3 is 13 amino acids. Here the CDR3 reads CASRELQGNTIYF. CDR3 DNA: TGTGCCAGCAGAGAACTTCAAGGAAACACCATATATTTT.